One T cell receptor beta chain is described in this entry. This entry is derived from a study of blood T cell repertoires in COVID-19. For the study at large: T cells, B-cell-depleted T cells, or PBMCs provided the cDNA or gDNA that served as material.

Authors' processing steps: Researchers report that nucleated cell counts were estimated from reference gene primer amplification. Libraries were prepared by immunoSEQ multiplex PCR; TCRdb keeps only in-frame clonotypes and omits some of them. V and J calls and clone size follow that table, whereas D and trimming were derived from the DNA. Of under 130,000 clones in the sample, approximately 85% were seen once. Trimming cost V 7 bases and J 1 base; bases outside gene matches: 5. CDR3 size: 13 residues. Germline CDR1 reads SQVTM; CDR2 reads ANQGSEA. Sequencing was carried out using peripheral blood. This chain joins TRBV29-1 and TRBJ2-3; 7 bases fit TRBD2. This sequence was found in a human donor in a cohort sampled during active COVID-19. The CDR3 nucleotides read TGCAGCGCCGAGAGCGGGGGCACAGATACGCAGTATTTT. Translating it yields CSAESGGTDTQYF.